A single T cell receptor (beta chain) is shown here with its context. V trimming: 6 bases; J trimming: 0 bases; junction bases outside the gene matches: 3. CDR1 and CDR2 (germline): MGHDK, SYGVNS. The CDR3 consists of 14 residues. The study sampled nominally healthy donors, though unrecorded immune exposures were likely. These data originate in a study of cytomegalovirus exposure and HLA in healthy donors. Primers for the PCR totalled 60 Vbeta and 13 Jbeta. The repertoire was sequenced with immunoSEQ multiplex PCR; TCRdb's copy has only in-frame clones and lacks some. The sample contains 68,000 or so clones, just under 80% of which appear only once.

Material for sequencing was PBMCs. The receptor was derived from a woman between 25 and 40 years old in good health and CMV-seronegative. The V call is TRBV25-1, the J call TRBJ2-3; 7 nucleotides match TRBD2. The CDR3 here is CASSLAASTDTQYF. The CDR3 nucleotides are TGTGCCAGCAGCCTAGCGGCTAGCACAGATACGCAGTATTTT.